The 22 T cell receptor beta chains reported below all come from one sample, sequenced in a study of tissue-resident memory T cells in lung cancer. Study-wide points: Per patient, the most expanded clonotype made up on average roughly 18% of TRM cells.

Unique molecular identifiers were built into the TCR sequencing libraries. MiXCR, run by TCRdb on the reads, gives a single entry per CDR3 protein. The repertoire holds some 310 distinct CDR3 sequences, just over 20% seen once, with around 59% in the top ten. Their target antigens are unknown. CD103 expression was the sorting criterion for the CD8+ T cells. Sequencing was done on a sample of CD103+ CD8+ T cells from lung tumor tissue. The receptor set was obtained from a human donor with treatment-naive lung cancer (subtype not recorded).

For this clonotype: A much bigger clone sits one base away, suggesting this may be a read error. The V and J genes are TRBV19 and TRBJ1-5; 10 nucleotides line up with TRBD1. Germline V gene sequence: CDR1 LNHDA, CDR2 SQIVND (reference sequence). The CDR3 length is 15 residues. DNA of the CDR3: TGTGCCAGTAGCATGACAGGGGGCTGGGGTCAGTCCCAGCATTTT. Translating it yields CASSMTGGWGQSQHF.

This clonotype was seen a handful of times. This chain joins TRBV27 and TRBJ2-7; unclear D gene. The CDR3 loop spans 13 amino acids. The V gene's germline CDR1 is MNHEY and CDR2 SMNVEV (reference sequence). The V end was cut by 1 base, the J end by 0 bases, with 4 bases between. This CDR3 is CASSLFSSYEQYF. CDR3 coding DNA: TGTGCCAGCAGTTTATTCAGCTCCTACGAGCAGTACTTC.

By its share, this clonotype is medium-sized. The chain carries TRBV27 and TRBJ1-5; D call uncertain. The germline V gene has CDR1 MNHEY and CDR2 SMNVEV (reference sequence). V dropped 4 bases and J dropped 9 bases, with 16 bases sitting between them. This CDR3 spans 14 amino acids. CDR3 amino acids: CASSSVQFTGPQHF. In DNA form, the CDR3 reads TGTGCCAGCAGTTCGGTACAATTTACGGGGCCCCAGCATTTT.

This clonotype is large (0.1 to 1%) in the sample. The chain joins TRBV12-3 or TRBV12-4 to TRBJ2-1, with TRBD2 matching 11 bases. V was clipped by 4 bases and J by 2 bases; unmatched bases: 1. This CDR3 is 15 amino acids long. The CDR3 bases are TGTGCCAGCAGTTCTAGCGGGGGGCCCTACAATGAGCAGTTCTTC. Its translation: CASSSSGGPYNEQFF.

The J gene is TRBJ1-1, the V gene TRBV6-5; weak D call: TRBD1 (5 bases). V was trimmed by 2 bases and J by 1 base, leaving 17 bases between them. The CDR3 has 17 residues. Germline CDR1 reads MNHEY; CDR2 reads SVGAGI. CDR3 DNA: TGTGCCAGCAGTTACGGGAGCCTGGGCGGGGGGAACACTGAAGCTTTCTTT. Its protein is CASSYGSLGGGNTEAFF.

This rearrangement joins TRBV2 to TRBJ2-1; D is tentatively TRBD1 or TRBD2 (5 bases each). Trimming removed 8 bases at V and 8 bases at J, with 16 bases between. CDR3 length: 13 residues. Germline values: CDR1 SNHLY, CDR2 FYNNEI. The CDR3 loop reads CASPGAQVDEQFF. In DNA form, the CDR3 reads TGTGCCAGCCCCGGGGCTCAGGTCGATGAGCAGTTCTTC.

In its sample, this clonotype is large (0.1 to 1%). The genes are TRBV10-3 and TRBJ1-2; weak D call: TRBD1 (5 bases). Per the germline V gene, CDR1 is ENHRY and CDR2 is SYGVKD. V was trimmed by 3 bases and J by 3 bases, leaving 14 bases between them. This CDR3 comprises 15 residues. CDR3 coding DNA: TGTGCCATCAGTGACACAGGAGCCCGCCACTATGGCTACACCTTC. This translates into CAISDTGARHYGYTF.

The chain is built from TRBV4-1 and TRBJ1-1, with D possibly TRBD1 on 6 matching bases. The V gene's germline CDR1 is MGHRA and CDR2 YSYEKL. V lost 0 bases and J 5 bases, leaving 13 bases between the germline ends. The CDR3 is made up of 15 amino acids. The CDR3 here is CASSQEGRGWTEAFF. CDR3 nucleotides: TGCGCCAGCAGCCAAGAGGGCAGGGGCTGGACTGAAGCTTTCTTT.

In its sample, this clonotype is medium-sized (0.01 to 0.1%). The chain links TRBV29-1 to TRBJ2-7; TRBD1 matches at 8 bases. The ends lost 7 bases at V and 5 bases at J; junction bases unmatched: 7. Germline CDR1 and CDR2: SQVTM and ANQGSEA. The CDR3 covers 12 residues. The CDR3 loop reads CSAVDRDDEQYF. CDR3 in DNA: TGCAGCGCCGTGGACAGGGACGACGAGCAGTACTTC.

V usage is TRBV27 and J usage is TRBJ2-4; unclear D gene. Trimming removed 7 bases at V and 1 base at J, with 5 bases between. Germline V lookup: CDR1 MNHEY, CDR2 SMNVEV (reference sequence). The CDR3 loop spans 12 amino acids. Here the CDR3 DNA reads TGTGCCAGCAAGGGTGCCAAAAACATTCAGTACTTC. Residues: CASKGAKNIQYF.

This clonotype is categorized as medium-sized (0.01 to 0.1%). The chain carries TRBV5-1 and TRBJ1-1; the D gene is possibly TRBD1 (5 bases). CDR1 and CDR2 from the germline V gene are SGHRS and YFSETQ. The V gene lost 2 bases and the J gene lost 0 bases, with 11 bases spanning the gap. This CDR3 is built from 15 residues. The CDR3 reads CASSFWDGLNTEAFF. Here the CDR3 DNA reads TGCGCCAGCAGCTTTTGGGACGGCCTGAACACTGAAGCTTTCTTT.

The chain couples TRBV6-5 to TRBJ1-3; possibly TRBD1 for D (5 bases). There are 15 residues in the CDR3. CDR1 and CDR2 from the germline V gene are MNHEY and SVGAGI. V was pared by 4 bases and J by 6 bases, with 16 bases between. The CDR3 nucleotides read TGTGCCAGCAGTTCGTACAGGACAAATGAAAACACCATATATTTT. It yields the protein CASSSYRTNENTIYF.

This clonotype counts as large. The rearrangement links TRBV12-3 or TRBV12-4 to TRBJ1-3; tentative D call: TRBD1 (6 bases). V was shortened by 2 bases and J by 2 bases, with 7 bases between the two germline ends. This CDR3 region has 14 residues. CDR3 amino acids: CASSLRGPGNTIYF. CDR3 nucleotide sequence: TGTGCCAGCAGTTTACGGGGGCCTGGAAACACCATATATTTT.

This clonotype is termed large. The V and J genes are TRBV4-3 and TRBJ1-6; a possible D gene is TRBD1 (6 bases). This CDR3 region has 20 residues. V dropped 0 bases and J dropped 5 bases, with 23 bases sitting between them. Germline V gene data show CDR1 as LGHNA and CDR2 as YSLEER. The CDR3 loop reads CASSQDPPGTTYIDNSPLHF. The DNA of the CDR3 is TGCGCCAGCAGCCAAGACCCCCCAGGGACAACATATATCGATAATTCACCCCTCCACTTT.

This clonotype is labeled large. CDR3 DNA sequence: TGTGCCCAAACGGCGGCAACTAATGAAAAACTGTTTTTT. Its protein product is CAQTAATNEKLFF. This chain joins TRBV2 and TRBJ1-4; D is unresolved. The V end was cut by 11 bases, the J end by 0 bases, with 10 bases between. This CDR3 has 13 amino acids. Germline V CDR1 and CDR2: SNHLY, FYNNEI. Complete variable domain (other parts from reference TRBV2 and TRBJ1-4): EPEVTQTPSHQVTQMGQEVILRCVPISNHLYFYWYRQILGQKVEFLVSFYNNEISEKSEIFDDQFSVERPDGSNFTLKIRSTKLEDSAMYFCAQTAATNEKLFFGSGTQLSVL.

In its sample, this clonotype is large. The V gene is TRBV6-2 or TRBV6-3, the J gene TRBJ1-1; D not resolved. V lost 1 base to trimming and J lost 4 bases, with 10 bases between them. Germline V CDR1 and CDR2: MNHEY, SVGEGT. This CDR3 has 14 amino acids. CDR3 coding DNA: TGTGCCAGCAGTTACTATGCGTCCCCCACTGAAGCTTTCTTT. It translates to CASSYYASPTEAFF.

Details on this clonotype: A far larger clone is a single base away, which makes a read error likely. The V and J genes are TRBV10-3 and TRBJ2-5; D possibly corresponds to TRBD2 (5 bases). The CDR3 is 16 residues long. Germline V lookup: CDR1 ENHRY, CDR2 SYGVKD. For the CDR3, the DNA is TGTGCCAGCAGTTACACCCCCTACGGGGTGGCCGCGACCCAGTACTTC. It yields the protein CASSYTPYGVAATQYF.

In its sample, this clonotype ranks as hyperexpanded. The genes are TRBV7-6 and TRBJ2-2; 16 nucleotides line up with TRBD2. The CDR3 length is 18 residues. Germline V CDR1 and CDR2: SGHVS, FNYEAQ. With 0 bases clipped from V and 7 bases from J, the junction kept 5 bases outside the gene matches. This chain's CDR3 is CASSLAGTSGGAVGELFF. CDR3 coding DNA: TGTGCCAGCAGCTTAGCCGGGACTAGCGGGGGGGCCGTCGGGGAGCTGTTTTTT.

The chain couples TRBV7-9 to TRBJ2-7, with D possibly being TRBD1 (5 bases). The V and J ends lost 0 bases and 3 bases respectively, with 9 bases between them. The CDR3 extends over 14 amino acids. Germline V gives CDR1 SEHNR, CDR2 FQNEAQ (reference sequence). The CDR3, as DNA: TGTGCCAGCAGCTTAGCGGTCAGGGACTACGAGCAGTACTTC. It yields the protein CASSLAVRDYEQYF.

The chain combines TRBV10-3 with TRBJ1-2; possible D gene TRBD1, 5 bases. The V and J ends lost 5 bases and 7 bases respectively, with 23 bases between them. The CDR3 totals 16 residues. The germline V gene has CDR1 ENHRY and CDR2 SYGVKD. The CDR3 DNA is TGTGCCATCAGTAACCTGGGGAGACAGTGGAGTGGTGGCTACACCTTC. Protein product: CAISNLGRQWSGGYTF.

This chain joins TRBV13 and TRBJ2-3, with 7 positions matching TRBD2. The CDR3 contains 13 residues. With 5 bases clipped from V and 5 bases from J, the junction kept 4 bases outside the gene matches. Per germline, CDR1 PRHDT and CDR2 FYEKMQ (reference sequence). The DNA of the CDR3 is TGTGCCAGCAGCATAGCGGGTAGAGATACGCAGTATTTT. It encodes CASSIAGRDTQYF.

This clonotype is deemed medium-sized. The V call is TRBV20-1, the J call TRBJ2-7, with TRBD1 as a possible D gene (6 bases). The length of the CDR3 is 14 residues. V lost 3 bases and J 3 bases, leaving 15 bases between the germline ends. The germline V gene encodes CDR1 DFQATT and CDR2 SNEGSKA (reference sequence). CDR3 region: CSARGPQGYYEQYF. The DNA of the CDR3 is TGCAGTGCTAGGGGCCCTCAGGGGTACTACGAGCAGTACTTC.